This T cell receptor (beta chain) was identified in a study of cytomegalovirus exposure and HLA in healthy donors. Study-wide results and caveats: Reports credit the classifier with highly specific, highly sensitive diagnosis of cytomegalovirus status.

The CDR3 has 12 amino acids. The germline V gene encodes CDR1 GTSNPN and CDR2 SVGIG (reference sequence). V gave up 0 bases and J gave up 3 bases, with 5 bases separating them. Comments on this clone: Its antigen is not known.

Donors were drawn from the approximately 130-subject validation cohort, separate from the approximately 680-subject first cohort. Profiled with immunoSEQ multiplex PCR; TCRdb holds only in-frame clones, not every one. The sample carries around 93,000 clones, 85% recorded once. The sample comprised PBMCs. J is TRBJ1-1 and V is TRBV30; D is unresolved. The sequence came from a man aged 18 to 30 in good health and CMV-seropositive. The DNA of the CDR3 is TGTGCCTGGAGTGTCCGGGACACTGAAGCTTTCTTT. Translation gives CAWSVRDTEAFF.